Listed below are T cell receptor beta chains from one sample, sequenced in a study of CD8+ T cells in alopecia areata. Clones were read by immunoSEQ multiplex PCR, and TCRdb kept only the in-frame ones, dropping some. The sample carries approximately 210,000 clones, approximately 60% recorded once. Material: CD4+ T cells sorted from blood, obtained at week 4, from a patient treated with tofacitinib. The receptors were sampled from a human donor with alopecia areata. The CDR3 runs from the conserved cysteine through the conserved F or W. Each record gives: J gene, D gene, CDR3 length, clone size, V gene, CDR3 DNA, CDR3 protein. D genes are given only for firm matches. Rows may omit the clone size; those that give it use once, few, many or a size class.

j_gene: TRBJ1-3; d_gene: TRBD1; len: 16; abundance: -; v_gene: TRBV5-6; CDR3nt: TGTGCCAGCAGCAAACCGACAGGGATCTCTGGAAACACCATATATTTT; CDR3aa: CASSKPTGISGNTIYF
j_gene: TRBJ1-3; d_gene: -; len: 17; abundance: few; v_gene: TRBV4-2; CDR3nt: TGTGCCAGCAGCCTTTCTCTCGGTTACGGTCGCGGAAACACCATATATTTT; CDR3aa: CASSLSLGYGRGNTIYF
j_gene: TRBJ2-3; d_gene: -; len: 14; abundance: few; v_gene: TRBV29-1; CDR3nt: TGCAGCGGTGGTGGGGGGACTCCCACAGATACGCAGTATTTT; CDR3aa: CSGGGGTPTDTQYF
j_gene: TRBJ1-5; d_gene: -; len: 15; abundance: few; v_gene: TRBV15; CDR3nt: TGTGCCACCAGCAGAGACCCAGGGGCTGGTCAGCCCCAGCATTTT; CDR3aa: CATSRDPGAGQPQHF
j_gene: TRBJ1-2; d_gene: -; len: 13; abundance: -; v_gene: TRBV29-1; CDR3nt: TGCAGCGTTGAAGGCCAACCTAACTATGGCTACACCTTC; CDR3aa: CSVEGQPNYGYTF
j_gene: TRBJ1-1; d_gene: -; len: 13; abundance: few; v_gene: TRBV29-1; CDR3nt: TGCAGCGTTGTATGGGGCTTGAACACTGAAGCTTTCTTT; CDR3aa: CSVVWGLNTEAFF
j_gene: TRBJ1-2; d_gene: TRBD1; len: 14; abundance: once; v_gene: TRBV5-4; CDR3nt: TGTGCCAGCACCCGTCCGGGACAGGGCTATGGCTACACCTTC; CDR3aa: CASTRPGQGYGYTF
j_gene: TRBJ2-1; d_gene: TRBD2; len: 16; abundance: -; v_gene: TRBV2; CDR3nt: TGTGCCAGCAGCCCCGACGGGCTAGCGGGGTACAATGAGCAGTTCTTC; CDR3aa: CASSPDGLAGYNEQFF
j_gene: TRBJ2-1; d_gene: -; len: 11; abundance: -; v_gene: TRBV5-4; CDR3nt: TGTGCCAGCAGCTTAAACAATGAGCAGTTCTTC; CDR3aa: CASSLNNEQFF
j_gene: TRBJ1-2; d_gene: TRBD1; len: 12; abundance: -; v_gene: TRBV29-1; CDR3nt: TGCAGCGTTGACAGGGGGCAGGCTGGCTACACCTTC; CDR3aa: CSVDRGQAGYTF
j_gene: TRBJ1-1; d_gene: -; len: 11; abundance: few; v_gene: TRBV29-1; CDR3nt: TGCAGCGTTGTACGAGGTACTGAAGCTTTCTTT; CDR3aa: CSVVRGTEAFF
j_gene: TRBJ2-5; d_gene: -; len: 15; abundance: -; v_gene: TRBV29-1; CDR3nt: TGCAGCGTGAATCAGGTTCGGGGTGCGGCAGAGACCCAGTACTTC; CDR3aa: CSVNQVRGAAETQYF
j_gene: TRBJ1-6; d_gene: -; len: 13; abundance: few; v_gene: TRBV25-1; CDR3nt: TGTGCCAGCAGACTCGGGGATAATTCACCCCTCCACTTT; CDR3aa: CASRLGDNSPLHF
j_gene: TRBJ2-3; d_gene: -; len: 14; abundance: -; v_gene: TRBV5-1; CDR3nt: TGCGCCAGCACCTTGGGTAGGAGTCCAGATACGCAGTATTTT; CDR3aa: CASTLGRSPDTQYF
j_gene: TRBJ1-2; d_gene: TRBD1; len: 15; abundance: -; v_gene: TRBV7-8; CDR3nt: TGTGCCAGCAGCCGCGTCGGGACAGATTCGTATGGCTACACCTTC; CDR3aa: CASSRVGTDSYGYTF
j_gene: TRBJ2-1; d_gene: -; len: 12; abundance: -; v_gene: TRBV4-1; CDR3nt: TGCGCCAGCAGCCAACGGAGTAATGAGCAGTTCTTC; CDR3aa: CASSQRSNEQFF
j_gene: TRBJ2-6; d_gene: -; len: 13; abundance: -; v_gene: TRBV29-1; CDR3nt: TGCAGCGTTTATGGAGCTGGGGCCAACGTCCTGACTTTC; CDR3aa: CSVYGAGANVLTF
j_gene: TRBJ2-6; d_gene: TRBD1; len: 17; abundance: few; v_gene: TRBV2; CDR3nt: TGTGCCAGCAGTGAGGACAGGGCAGCCTCTGGGGCCAACGTCCTGACTTTC; CDR3aa: CASSEDRAASGANVLTF
j_gene: TRBJ1-2; d_gene: -; len: 13; abundance: -; v_gene: TRBV29-1; CDR3nt: TGCAGCGCCGAGGGCCGCTTCGGGGACATAGGCACCTTC; CDR3aa: CSAEGRFGDIGTF
j_gene: TRBJ1-1; d_gene: -; len: 13; abundance: -; v_gene: TRBV5-4; CDR3nt: TGTGCCAGCAGCTTGAGGGGGTCCACTGAAGCTTTCTTT; CDR3aa: CASSLRGSTEAFF
j_gene: TRBJ2-1; d_gene: -; len: 13; abundance: few; v_gene: TRBV11-2; CDR3nt: TGTGCCAGCAGCTCGGTTGAGGACAATGAGCAGTTCTTC; CDR3aa: CASSSVEDNEQFF
j_gene: TRBJ1-1; d_gene: TRBD1; len: 14; abundance: few; v_gene: TRBV6-6; CDR3nt: TGTGCCAGCACCAGGGGGGCTTCGGGCACTGAAGCTTTCTTT; CDR3aa: CASTRGASGTEAFF
j_gene: TRBJ1-2; d_gene: TRBD1; len: 15; abundance: -; v_gene: TRBV5-1; CDR3nt: TGCGCCAGCAGCTTGGAAACCGACAGGGGCTATGGCTACACCTTC; CDR3aa: CASSLETDRGYGYTF
j_gene: TRBJ1-2; d_gene: TRBD1; len: 13; abundance: -; v_gene: TRBV5-4; CDR3nt: TGTGCCAGCAGTTCGGACAGGCGCTATGGCTACACCTTC; CDR3aa: CASSSDRRYGYTF
j_gene: TRBJ1-6; d_gene: -; len: 13; abundance: -; v_gene: TRBV6-5; CDR3nt: TGTGCCAGCAGTAGGGACGGGAATTCACCCCTCCACTTT; CDR3aa: CASSRDGNSPLHF
j_gene: TRBJ2-2; d_gene: TRBD1; len: 14; abundance: -; v_gene: TRBV9; CDR3nt: TGTGCCAGCAGCCTGACAGGGACCTACGGGGAGCTGTTTTTT; CDR3aa: CASSLTGTYGELFF
j_gene: TRBJ1-2; d_gene: -; len: 13; abundance: -; v_gene: TRBV25-1; CDR3nt: TGTGCCAGCAGTCGAGGGGAGTCCTATGGCTACACCTTC; CDR3aa: CASSRGESYGYTF
j_gene: TRBJ2-1; d_gene: -; len: 12; abundance: -; v_gene: TRBV28; CDR3nt: TGTGCCAGCAGTTTAAGCTTGAATGAGCAGTTCTTC; CDR3aa: CASSLSLNEQFF
j_gene: TRBJ2-6; d_gene: -; len: 15; abundance: once; v_gene: TRBV6-5; CDR3nt: TGTGCCAGCAGTTATCCCGTCTCTGGGGCCAACGTCCTGACTTTC; CDR3aa: CASSYPVSGANVLTF
j_gene: TRBJ2-4; d_gene: TRBD2; len: 16; abundance: -; v_gene: TRBV5-4; CDR3nt: TGTGCCAGCAGCTCACTCCTGCGGGGGGACAAAAACATTCAGTACTTC; CDR3aa: CASSSLLRGDKNIQYF
j_gene: TRBJ2-6; d_gene: -; len: 15; abundance: -; v_gene: TRBV6-6; CDR3nt: TGTGCCAGCAGTTATGATGGTACTGGGGCCAACGTCCTGACTTTC; CDR3aa: CASSYDGTGANVLTF
j_gene: TRBJ1-2; d_gene: -; len: 12; abundance: -; v_gene: TRBV14; CDR3nt: TGTGCCAGCAGCGCAGGACAAGCGGCCTACACCTTC; CDR3aa: CASSAGQAAYTF
j_gene: TRBJ1-6; d_gene: TRBD1; len: 13; abundance: few; v_gene: TRBV29-1; CDR3nt: TGCAGCGCCGCTGACAGGGTGAATTCACCCCTCCACTTT; CDR3aa: CSAADRVNSPLHF
j_gene: TRBJ1-1; d_gene: TRBD1; len: 12; abundance: -; v_gene: TRBV6-5; CDR3nt: TGTGCCAGCGGGACAGGGGGCACTGAAGCTTTCTTT; CDR3aa: CASGTGGTEAFF
j_gene: TRBJ1-5; d_gene: -; len: 15; abundance: few; v_gene: TRBV7-2; CDR3nt: TGTGCCAGCAGCTTAGCGTGGTCTCAGAGCCAGCCCCAGCATTTT; CDR3aa: CASSLAWSQSQPQHF
j_gene: TRBJ2-6; d_gene: -; len: 15; abundance: few; v_gene: TRBV27; CDR3nt: TGTGCCAGCAGTCCGACGGCTACTGGGGCCAACGTCCTGACTTTC; CDR3aa: CASSPTATGANVLTF
j_gene: TRBJ2-7; d_gene: TRBD1; len: 13; abundance: -; v_gene: TRBV29-1; CDR3nt: TGCAGCGCCGGACAGGGGGCGGCCTACGAGCAGTACTTC; CDR3aa: CSAGQGAAYEQYF
j_gene: TRBJ1-1; d_gene: -; len: 14; abundance: few; v_gene: TRBV7-2; CDR3nt: TGTGCCAGCAGCATACAGGGCATGAACACTGAAGCTTTCTTT; CDR3aa: CASSIQGMNTEAFF
j_gene: TRBJ1-4; d_gene: TRBD1; len: 14; abundance: few; v_gene: TRBV5-1; CDR3nt: TGCGCCAGCAGCGTCGGACAGGGTTCGGAAAAACTGTTTTTT; CDR3aa: CASSVGQGSEKLFF
j_gene: TRBJ2-2; d_gene: TRBD1; len: 13; abundance: -; v_gene: TRBV29-1; CDR3nt: TGCAGCGTGGACAGGGGAGGCACCGGGGAGCTGTTTTTT; CDR3aa: CSVDRGGTGELFF
j_gene: TRBJ2-3; d_gene: TRBD1; len: 14; abundance: -; v_gene: TRBV5-1; CDR3nt: TGCGCCAGCACCAACACAGGGGCCACAGATACGCAGTATTTT; CDR3aa: CASTNTGATDTQYF
j_gene: TRBJ2-1; d_gene: -; len: 16; abundance: -; v_gene: TRBV27; CDR3nt: TGTGCCAGCAGGGGACTTGATGGCGGGACCTACAATGAGCAGTTCTTC; CDR3aa: CASRGLDGGTYNEQFF
j_gene: TRBJ2-3; d_gene: -; len: 14; abundance: -; v_gene: TRBV30; CDR3nt: TGTGCCTGGAATTTGGGCCCTGATGGGAATACGCAGTATTTT; CDR3aa: CAWNLGPDGNTQYF
j_gene: TRBJ1-6; d_gene: TRBD1; len: 15; abundance: -; v_gene: TRBV7-2; CDR3nt: TGTGCCAGCACCCCAGGCGGGACAGTTAATTCACCCCTCCACTTT; CDR3aa: CASTPGGTVNSPLHF
j_gene: TRBJ1-1; d_gene: -; len: 15; abundance: once; v_gene: TRBV2; CDR3nt: TGTGCCAGCAAGGCCAGGGTTACTATGAACACTGAAGCTTTCTTT; CDR3aa: CASKARVTMNTEAFF
j_gene: TRBJ2-1; d_gene: TRBD2; len: 17; abundance: -; v_gene: TRBV5-4; CDR3nt: TGTGCCAGCAGCGATCCCACTAGCGGGGGGCCATACAATGAGCAGTTCTTC; CDR3aa: CASSDPTSGGPYNEQFF
j_gene: TRBJ1-6; d_gene: -; len: 13; abundance: -; v_gene: TRBV30; CDR3nt: TGTGCCTGGAGTGTACGGGACGTTTCACCCCTCCACTTT; CDR3aa: CAWSVRDVSPLHF
j_gene: TRBJ2-3; d_gene: -; len: 15; abundance: -; v_gene: TRBV5-1; CDR3nt: TGCGCCAGCAGCCTCCAGGGTAGGAGCACAGATACGCAGTATTTT; CDR3aa: CASSLQGRSTDTQYF
j_gene: TRBJ2-5; d_gene: -; len: 14; abundance: once; v_gene: TRBV30; CDR3nt: TGTGCCTGGAGTGTACTAGGGGCTGGCGAGACCCAGTACTTC; CDR3aa: CAWSVLGAGETQYF
j_gene: TRBJ2-7; d_gene: TRBD1; len: 14; abundance: -; v_gene: TRBV29-1; CDR3nt: TGCAGCGCTATAGGACAGGGTCATCCCTACGAGCAGTACTTC; CDR3aa: CSAIGQGHPYEQYF
j_gene: TRBJ2-3; d_gene: -; len: 12; abundance: -; v_gene: TRBV15; CDR3nt: TGTGCCACCAGCAGAGATAAAGGGACGCAGTATTTT; CDR3aa: CATSRDKGTQYF